This TCR beta chain was found in a study of cytomegalovirus exposure and HLA in healthy donors. In the PCR, 60 Vbeta and 13 Jbeta primers were used. TCRdb keeps only in-frame clones here, not all; method: immunoSEQ multiplex PCR. This sample yields 97,000 or so clones, of which roughly 76% are seen a single time; 2% to 2.5% belongs to the top ten. This CDR3 has 15 residues. The germline V gene has CDR1 MDHEN and CDR2 SYDVKM. Unmatched junction bases numbered 8, after V lost 2 bases and J lost 5 bases. The source is a man aged 50 or older in good health and CMV-seronegative. The chain has TRBV28 and TRBJ2-5; 7 bases align to TRBD1. Sequenced: PBMCs. This CDR3 is CASSLVDNRGETQYF. In DNA form, the CDR3 reads TGTGCCAGCAGTTTAGTGGATAACAGGGGTGAGACCCAGTACTTC.